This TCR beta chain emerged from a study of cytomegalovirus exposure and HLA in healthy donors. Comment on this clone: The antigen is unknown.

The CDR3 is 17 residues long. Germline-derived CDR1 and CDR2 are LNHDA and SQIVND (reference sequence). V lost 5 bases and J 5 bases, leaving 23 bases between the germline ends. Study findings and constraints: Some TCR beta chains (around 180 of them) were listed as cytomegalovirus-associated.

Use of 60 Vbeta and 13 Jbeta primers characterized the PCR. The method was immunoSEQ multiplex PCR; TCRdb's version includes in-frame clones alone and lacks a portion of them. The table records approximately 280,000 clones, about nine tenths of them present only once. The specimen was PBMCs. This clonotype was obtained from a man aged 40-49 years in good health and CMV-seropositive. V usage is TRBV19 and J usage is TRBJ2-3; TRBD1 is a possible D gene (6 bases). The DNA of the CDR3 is TGTGCCAGTAGTCCCCAGCACCCAGGGGTCGGAGGAGATACGCAGTATTTT. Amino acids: CASSPQHPGVGGDTQYF.